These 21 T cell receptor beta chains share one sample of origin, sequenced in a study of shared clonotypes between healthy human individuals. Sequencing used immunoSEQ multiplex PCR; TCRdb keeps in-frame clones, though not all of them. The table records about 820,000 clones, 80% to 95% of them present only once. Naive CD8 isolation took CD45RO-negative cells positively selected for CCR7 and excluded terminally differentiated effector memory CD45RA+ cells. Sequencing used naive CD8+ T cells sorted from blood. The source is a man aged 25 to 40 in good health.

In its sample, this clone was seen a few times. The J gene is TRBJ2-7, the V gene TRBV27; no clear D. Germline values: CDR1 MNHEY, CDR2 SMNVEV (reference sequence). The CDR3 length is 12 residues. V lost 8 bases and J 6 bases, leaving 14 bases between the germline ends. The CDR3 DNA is TGTGCCAGCGGGTCCTCCCCCGGCGAGCAGTACTTC. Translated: CASGSSPGEQYF.

CDR3: CASDSGRVHRGFF. DNA for the CDR3: TGTGCCAGCGATTCCGGGAGGGTCCACCGCGGGTTCTTC. This chain links TRBV7-9 with TRBJ2-1, with 8 bases lining up with TRBD2. The CDR3 is 13 amino acids. The J segment lost 15 bases and the V segment lost 8 bases, leaving 15 bases of the junction unmatched. Germline V CDR1 and CDR2: SEHNR, FQNEAQ (reference sequence).

CDR3 region: CASSLAGGHAEQFF. CDR3 coding DNA: TGTGCCAGTAGTTTAGCGGGAGGGCATGCTGAGCAGTTCTTC. V usage is TRBV19 and J usage is TRBJ2-1; 11 bases are a match to TRBD2. The V segment lost 5 bases and the J segment 9 bases; nucleotides outside the gene matches: 6. The V gene's germline CDR1 is LNHDA and CDR2 SQIVND (reference sequence). The CDR3 is 14 residues long.

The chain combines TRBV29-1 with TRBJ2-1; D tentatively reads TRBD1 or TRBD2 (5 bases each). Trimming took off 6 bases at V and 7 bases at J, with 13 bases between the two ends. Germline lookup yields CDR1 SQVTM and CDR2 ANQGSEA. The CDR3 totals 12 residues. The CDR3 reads CSVSRDLNEQFF. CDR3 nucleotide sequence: TGCAGCGTGTCCCGGGACCTAAATGAGCAGTTCTTC.

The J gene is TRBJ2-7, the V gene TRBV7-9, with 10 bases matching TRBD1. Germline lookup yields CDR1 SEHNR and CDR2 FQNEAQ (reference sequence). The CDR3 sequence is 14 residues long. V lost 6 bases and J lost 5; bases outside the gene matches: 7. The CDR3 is CASRPGTGAHEQYF. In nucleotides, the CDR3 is TGTGCCAGCAGGCCGGGGACAGGGGCCCACGAGCAGTACTTC.

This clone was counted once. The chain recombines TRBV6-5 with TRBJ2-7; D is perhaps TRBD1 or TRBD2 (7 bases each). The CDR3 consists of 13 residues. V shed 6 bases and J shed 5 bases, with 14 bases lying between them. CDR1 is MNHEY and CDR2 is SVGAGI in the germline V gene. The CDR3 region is CASSQGGFNEQYF. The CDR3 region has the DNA TGTGCCAGCAGCCAGGGGGGGTTTAACGAGCAGTACTTC.

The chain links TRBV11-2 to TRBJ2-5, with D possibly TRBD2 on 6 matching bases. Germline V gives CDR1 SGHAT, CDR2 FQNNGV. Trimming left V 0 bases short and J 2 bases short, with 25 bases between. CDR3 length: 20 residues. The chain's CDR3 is CASSLEGLQGPTREQETQYF. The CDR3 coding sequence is TGTGCCAGCAGCTTAGAAGGACTACAAGGACCCACTAGAGAACAAGAGACCCAGTACTTC.

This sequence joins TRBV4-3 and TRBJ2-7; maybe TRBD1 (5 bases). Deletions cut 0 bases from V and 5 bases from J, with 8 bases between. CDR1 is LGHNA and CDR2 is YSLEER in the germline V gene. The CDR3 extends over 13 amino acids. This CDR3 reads CASSQDKGNEQYF. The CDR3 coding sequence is TGCGCCAGCAGCCAAGATAAGGGGAACGAGCAGTACTTC.

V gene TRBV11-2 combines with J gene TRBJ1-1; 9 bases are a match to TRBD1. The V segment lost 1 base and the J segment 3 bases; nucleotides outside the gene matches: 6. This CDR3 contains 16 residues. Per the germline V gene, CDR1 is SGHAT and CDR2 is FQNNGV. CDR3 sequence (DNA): TGTGCCAGCAGCTTAGGGAGGGGACAGGGATACACTGAAGCTTTCTTT. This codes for CASSLGRGQGYTEAFF.

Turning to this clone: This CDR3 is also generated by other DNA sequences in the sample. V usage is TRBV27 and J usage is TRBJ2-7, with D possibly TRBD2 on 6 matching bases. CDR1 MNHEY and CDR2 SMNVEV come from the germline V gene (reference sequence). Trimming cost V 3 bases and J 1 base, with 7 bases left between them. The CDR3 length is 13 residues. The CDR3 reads CASSLAGSYEQYF. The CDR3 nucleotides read TGTGCCAGCAGTTTGGCGGGATCCTACGAGCAGTACTTC.

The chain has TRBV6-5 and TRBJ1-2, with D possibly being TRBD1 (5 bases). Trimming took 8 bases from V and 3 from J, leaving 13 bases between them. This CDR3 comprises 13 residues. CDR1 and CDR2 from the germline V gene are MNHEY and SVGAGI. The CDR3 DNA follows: TGTGCCAGCTCCCACGGGGGACACTATGGCTACACCTTC. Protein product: CASSHGGHYGYTF.

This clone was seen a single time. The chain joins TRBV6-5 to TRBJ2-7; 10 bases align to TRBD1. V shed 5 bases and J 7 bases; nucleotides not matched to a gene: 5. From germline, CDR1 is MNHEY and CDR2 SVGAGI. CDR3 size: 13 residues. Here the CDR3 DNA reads TGTGCCAGCAGTGACAGGGGGCTTAGGGAGCAGTACTTC. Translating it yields CASSDRGLREQYF.

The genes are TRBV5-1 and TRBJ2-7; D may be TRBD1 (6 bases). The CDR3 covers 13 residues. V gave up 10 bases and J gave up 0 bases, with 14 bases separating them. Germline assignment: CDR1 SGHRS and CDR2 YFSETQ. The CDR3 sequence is CASRGGHSYEQYF. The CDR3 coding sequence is TGCGCCTCCAGAGGGGGACACTCCTACGAGCAGTACTTC.

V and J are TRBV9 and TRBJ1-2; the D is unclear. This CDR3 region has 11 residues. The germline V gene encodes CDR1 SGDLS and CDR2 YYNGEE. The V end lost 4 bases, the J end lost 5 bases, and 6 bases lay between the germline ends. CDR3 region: CASSSEYGYTF. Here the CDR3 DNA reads TGTGCCAGCAGCAGCGAATATGGCTACACCTTC.

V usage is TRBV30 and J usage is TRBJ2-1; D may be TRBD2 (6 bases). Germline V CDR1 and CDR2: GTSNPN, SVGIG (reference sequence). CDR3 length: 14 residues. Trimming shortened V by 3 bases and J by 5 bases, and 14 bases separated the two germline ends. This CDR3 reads CAWSNGVADNEQFF. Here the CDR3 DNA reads TGTGCCTGGAGCAACGGGGTAGCGGACAATGAGCAGTTCTTC.

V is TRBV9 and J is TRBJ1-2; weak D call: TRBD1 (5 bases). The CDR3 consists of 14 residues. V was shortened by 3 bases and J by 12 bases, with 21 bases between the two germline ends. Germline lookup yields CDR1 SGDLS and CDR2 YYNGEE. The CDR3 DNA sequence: TGTGCCAGCAGCGACACAGGAACCTCTCTAGGAGACACCTTC. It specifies CASSDTGTSLGDTF.

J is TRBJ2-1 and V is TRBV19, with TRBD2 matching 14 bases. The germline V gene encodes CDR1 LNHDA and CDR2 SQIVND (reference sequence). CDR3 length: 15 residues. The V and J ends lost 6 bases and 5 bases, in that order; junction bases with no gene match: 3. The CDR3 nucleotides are TGTGCCAGTAGAGAGGGACTAGCGGGAGACAATGAGCAGTTCTTC. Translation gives CASREGLAGDNEQFF.

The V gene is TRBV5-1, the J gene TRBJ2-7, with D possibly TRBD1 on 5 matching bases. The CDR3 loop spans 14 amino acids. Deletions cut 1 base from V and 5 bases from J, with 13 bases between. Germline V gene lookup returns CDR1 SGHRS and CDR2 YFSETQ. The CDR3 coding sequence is TGCGCCAGCAGCTTGCCAGGGATAGAGAACGAGCAGTACTTC. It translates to CASSLPGIENEQYF.

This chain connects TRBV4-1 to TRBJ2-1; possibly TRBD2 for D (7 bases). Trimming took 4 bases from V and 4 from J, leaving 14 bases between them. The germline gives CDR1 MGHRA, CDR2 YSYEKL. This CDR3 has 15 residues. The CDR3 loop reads CASSPMGGGYNEQFF. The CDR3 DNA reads TGCGCCAGCAGCCCCATGGGAGGGGGATACAATGAGCAGTTCTTC.

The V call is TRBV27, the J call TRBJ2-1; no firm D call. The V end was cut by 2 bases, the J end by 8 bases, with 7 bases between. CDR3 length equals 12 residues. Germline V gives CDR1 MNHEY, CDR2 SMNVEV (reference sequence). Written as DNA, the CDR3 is TGTGCCAGCAGTTTAAGAGGCCATGAGCAGTTCTTC. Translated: CASSLRGHEQFF.

The CDR3 loop is CASRTGGRDQPQHF. As DNA, the CDR3 is TGTGCCAGCAGGACAGGGGGCCGAGATCAGCCCCAGCATTTT. The genes are TRBV6-1 and TRBJ1-5; 10 positions match TRBD1. V shed 6 bases, J shed 5 bases, and the junction held 4 bases outside the gene matches. Germline V gene lookup returns CDR1 MNHNS and CDR2 SASEGT. The CDR3 loop spans 14 amino acids.